This TCR beta chain was sequenced in a study of blood T cell repertoires in COVID-19. In the original analysis: Estimates of nucleated cell counts were drawn from the amplification of reference gene primers. Sequencing used immunoSEQ multiplex PCR; TCRdb keeps in-frame clones, though not all of them. That table supplies the V and J calls and clone size; D and trimming were determined from the DNA. The table shows 300,000 to 350,000 clones, with more than 70% occurring only once. CDR3 size: 15 residues. Germline CDR1 LNHDA, CDR2 SQIVND (reference sequence). V lost 1 base to trimming and J lost 9 bases, with 13 bases between them. Seattle cases were enrolled at active infection and followed longitudinally.

This rearrangement joins TRBV19 to TRBJ1-6, with a possible D match to TRBD1 (5 bases). The sequence was obtained from a woman aged 25 to 39 with COVID-19, enrolled during active disease. Material: peripheral blood. CDR3 residues: CASSIGSRAASPLHF. The CDR3 DNA sequence: TGTGCCAGTAGTATAGGAAGCAGGGCGGCTTCACCCCTCCACTTT.